This T cell receptor (beta chain) emerged from a study of cytotoxic CD8 clonotypes in ibrutinib-treated CLL. General observations from the study: Measured clonality at baseline was greater than in age-matched healthy donors and tracked with circulating CD8+ T-cell counts. Public clonotypes proved infrequent, and on treatment they shrank or remained steady.

Comment on this clone: Its antigen is unidentified.

The CDR3 has 15 residues. Germline CDR1 reads MNHEY; CDR2 reads SMNVEV (reference sequence). The ends were cut back, 6 bases at V and 4 bases at J, with 19 bases in the middle. The repertoire was sequenced with immunoSEQ multiplex PCR; TCRdb's copy has only in-frame clones and lacks some. The sample shows roughly 250,000 clones, 60% to 75% of them seen only once. The receptor comes from a human donor with chronic lymphocytic leukemia. The sample here was PBMCs, taken after 24 months of ibrutinib treatment. The J gene is TRBJ2-7, the V gene TRBV27, with D perhaps matching TRBD2 (6 bases). CDR3 sequence (DNA): TGTGCCAGCAGCCGAAGCGGGCTGGGGACTTACGAGCAGTACTTC. This sequence encodes CASSRSGLGTYEQYF.